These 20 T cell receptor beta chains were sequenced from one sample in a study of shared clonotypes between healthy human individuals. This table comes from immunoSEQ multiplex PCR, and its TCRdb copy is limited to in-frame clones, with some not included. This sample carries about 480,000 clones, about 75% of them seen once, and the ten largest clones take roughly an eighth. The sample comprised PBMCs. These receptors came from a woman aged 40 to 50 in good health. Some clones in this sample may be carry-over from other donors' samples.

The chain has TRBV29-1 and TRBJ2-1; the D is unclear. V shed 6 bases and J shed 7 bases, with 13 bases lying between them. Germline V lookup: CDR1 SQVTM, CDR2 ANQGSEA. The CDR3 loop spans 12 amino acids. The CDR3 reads CSVHPGQNEQFF. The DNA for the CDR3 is TGCAGCGTCCACCCAGGCCAGAATGAGCAGTTCTTC.

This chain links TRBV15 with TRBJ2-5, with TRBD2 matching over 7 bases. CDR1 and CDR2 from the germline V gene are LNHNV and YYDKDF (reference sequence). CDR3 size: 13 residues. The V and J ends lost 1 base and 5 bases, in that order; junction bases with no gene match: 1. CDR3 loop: CATSRGGSETQYF. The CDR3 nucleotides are TGTGCCACCAGCAGAGGCGGGAGTGAGACCCAGTACTTC.

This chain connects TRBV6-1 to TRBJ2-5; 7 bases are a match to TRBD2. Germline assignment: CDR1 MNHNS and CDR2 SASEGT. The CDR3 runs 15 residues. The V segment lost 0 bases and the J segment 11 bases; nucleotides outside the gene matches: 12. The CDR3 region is CASSEAAGTNREQYF. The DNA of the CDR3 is TGTGCCAGCAGTGAAGCAGCCGGGACTAATAGGGAGCAGTACTTC.

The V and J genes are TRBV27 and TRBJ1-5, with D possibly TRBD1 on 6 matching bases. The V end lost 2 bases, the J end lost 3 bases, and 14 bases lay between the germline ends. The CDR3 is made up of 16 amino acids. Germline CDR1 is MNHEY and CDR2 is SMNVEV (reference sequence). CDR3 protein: CASSLGWGQPNQPQHF. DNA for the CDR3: TGTGCCAGCAGTTTAGGCTGGGGGCAACCCAATCAGCCCCAGCATTTT.

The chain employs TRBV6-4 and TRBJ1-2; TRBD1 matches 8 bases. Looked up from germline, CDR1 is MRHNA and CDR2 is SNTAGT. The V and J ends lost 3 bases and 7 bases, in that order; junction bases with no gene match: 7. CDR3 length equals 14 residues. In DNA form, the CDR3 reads TGTGCCAGCAGTGATAACCAGGGGGCCAGTGGCTACACCTTC. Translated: CASSDNQGASGYTF.

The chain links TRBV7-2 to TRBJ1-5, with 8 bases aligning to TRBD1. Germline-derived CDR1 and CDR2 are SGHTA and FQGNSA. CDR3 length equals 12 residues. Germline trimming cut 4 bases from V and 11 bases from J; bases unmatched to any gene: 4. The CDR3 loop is CASSSNRGTQHF. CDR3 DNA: TGTGCCAGCAGCTCCAACAGGGGGACCCAGCATTTT. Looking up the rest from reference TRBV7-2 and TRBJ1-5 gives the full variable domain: GAGVSQSPSNKVTEKGKDVELRCDPISGHTALYWYRQSLGQGLEFLIYFQGNSAPDKSGLPSDRFSAERTGGSVSTLTIQRTQQEDSAVYLCASSSNRGTQHFGDGTRLSIL.

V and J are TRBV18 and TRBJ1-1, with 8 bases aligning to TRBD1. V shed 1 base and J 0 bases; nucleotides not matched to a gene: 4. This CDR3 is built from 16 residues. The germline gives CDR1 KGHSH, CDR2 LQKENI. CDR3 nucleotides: TGTGCCAGCTCACCACGACAGGGGACCATGAACACTGAAGCTTTCTTT. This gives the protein CASSPRQGTMNTEAFF.

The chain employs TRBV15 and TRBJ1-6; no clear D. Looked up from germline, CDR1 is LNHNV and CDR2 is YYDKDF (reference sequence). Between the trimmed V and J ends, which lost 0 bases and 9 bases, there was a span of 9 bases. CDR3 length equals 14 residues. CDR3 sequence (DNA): TGTGCCACCAGCAGAGATCTAGATGGTTCACCCCTCCACTTT. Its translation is CATSRDLDGSPLHF.

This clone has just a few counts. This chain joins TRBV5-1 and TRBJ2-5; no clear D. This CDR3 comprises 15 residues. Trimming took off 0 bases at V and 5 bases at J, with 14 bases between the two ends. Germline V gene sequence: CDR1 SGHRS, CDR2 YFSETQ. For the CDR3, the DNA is TGCGCCAGCAGCTTGGCGGCCACCCTTCGGGAGACCCAGTACTTC. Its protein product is CASSLAATLRETQYF.

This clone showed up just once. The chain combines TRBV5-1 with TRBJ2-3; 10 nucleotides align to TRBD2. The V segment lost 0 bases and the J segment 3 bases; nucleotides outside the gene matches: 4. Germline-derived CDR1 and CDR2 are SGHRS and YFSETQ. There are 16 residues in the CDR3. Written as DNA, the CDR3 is TGCGCCAGCAGCTTGGGGGCAGCGGGAGGGACAGATACGCAGTATTTT. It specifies CASSLGAAGGTDTQYF.

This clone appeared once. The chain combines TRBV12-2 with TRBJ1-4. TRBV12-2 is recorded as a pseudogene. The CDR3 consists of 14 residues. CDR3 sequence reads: CASRAWGKGEKLFF. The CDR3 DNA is TGTGCAAGTCGCGCGTGGGGGAAAGGCGAAAAACTGTTTTTT.

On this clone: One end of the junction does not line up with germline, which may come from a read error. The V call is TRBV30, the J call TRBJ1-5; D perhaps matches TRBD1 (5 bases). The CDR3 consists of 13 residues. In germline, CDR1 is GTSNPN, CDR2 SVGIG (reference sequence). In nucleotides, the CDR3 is TGTGCATGGAGTAAGGGGAACGGGCAGCCCCAGCATTTT. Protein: CAWSKGNGQPQHF.

Written as DNA, the CDR3 is TGTGCCAGCAGCGTAGACTCTGGAAACACCATATATTTT. Translating gives CASSVDSGNTIYF. The rearrangement uses TRBV9 and TRBJ1-3, with D hard to call. With 0 bases removed from V and 0 bases from J, the gap between germline ends came to 1 base. Germline V gene sequence: CDR1 SGDLS, CDR2 YYNGEE. There are 13 residues in the CDR3. The complete variable domain, with remaining parts taken from reference TRBV9 and TRBJ1-3, reads DSGVTQTPKHLITATGQRVTLRCSPRSGDLSVYWYQQSLDQGLQFLIQYYNGEERAKGNILERFSAQQFPDLHSELNLSSLELGDSALYFCASSVDSGNTIYFGEGSWLTVV.

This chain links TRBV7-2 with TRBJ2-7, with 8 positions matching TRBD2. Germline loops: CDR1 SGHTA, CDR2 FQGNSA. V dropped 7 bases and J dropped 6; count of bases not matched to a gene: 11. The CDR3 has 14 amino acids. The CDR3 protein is CASNKAGVKSEQYF. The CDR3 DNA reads TGTGCCAGCAACAAAGCGGGAGTTAAGAGCGAGCAGTACTTC.

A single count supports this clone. This CDR3 reads CASATGLNTEAFF. CDR3 in DNA: TGTGCCAGTGCGACAGGGCTGAACACTGAAGCTTTCTTT. This sequence joins TRBV6-1 and TRBJ1-1, with TRBD1 matching 7 bases. Germline CDR1 reads MNHNS; CDR2 reads SASEGT. CDR3 length: 13 residues. Trimming took 9 bases from V and 0 from J; bases not matched to a gene: 4.

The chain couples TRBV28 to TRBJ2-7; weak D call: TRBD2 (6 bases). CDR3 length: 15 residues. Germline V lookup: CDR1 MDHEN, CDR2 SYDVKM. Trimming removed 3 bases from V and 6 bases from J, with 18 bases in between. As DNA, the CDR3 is TGTGCCAGCAGTTTGGCGCGGGACGGGGGTGGCGAGCAGTACTTC. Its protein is CASSLARDGGGEQYF.

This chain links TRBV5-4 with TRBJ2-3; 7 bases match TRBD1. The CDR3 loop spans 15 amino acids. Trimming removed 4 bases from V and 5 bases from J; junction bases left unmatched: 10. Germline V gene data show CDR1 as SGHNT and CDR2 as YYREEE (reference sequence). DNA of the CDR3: TGTGCCAGCAGCCGACCGGGACAGCCACTAGATACGCAGTATTTT. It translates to CASSRPGQPLDTQYF. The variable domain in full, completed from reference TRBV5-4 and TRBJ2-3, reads ETGVTQSPTHLIKTRGQQVTLRCSSQSGHNTVSWYQQALGQGPQFIFQYYREEENGRGNFPPRFSGLQFPNYSSELNVNALELDDSALYLCASSRPGQPLDTQYFGPGTRLTVL.

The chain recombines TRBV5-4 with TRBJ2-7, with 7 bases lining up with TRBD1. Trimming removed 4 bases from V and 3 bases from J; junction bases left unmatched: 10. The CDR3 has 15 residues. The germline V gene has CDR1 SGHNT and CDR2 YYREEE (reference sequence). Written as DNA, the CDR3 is TGTGCCAGCAGCCAGTTAGGAGACAGGGTCTACGAGCAGTACTTC. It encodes CASSQLGDRVYEQYF.

CDR3 amino acids: CASSSPGTGMNGYGYTF. DNA for the CDR3: TGTGCCAGCAGTTCTCCCGGGACAGGGATGAATGGCTATGGCTACACCTTC. This chain uses TRBV28 with TRBJ1-2; 9 positions agree with TRBD1. The trim removed 4 bases at V and 4 bases at J, leaving 13 bases unmatched. The CDR3 is made up of 17 amino acids. Per germline, CDR1 MDHEN and CDR2 SYDVKM.

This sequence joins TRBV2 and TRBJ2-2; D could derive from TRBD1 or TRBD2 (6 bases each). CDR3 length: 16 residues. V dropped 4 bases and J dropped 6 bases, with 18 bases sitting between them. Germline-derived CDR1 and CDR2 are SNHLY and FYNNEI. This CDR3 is CASSVMGGALPGELFF. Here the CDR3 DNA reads TGTGCCAGCAGTGTTATGGGGGGCGCTTTGCCCGGGGAGCTGTTTTTT.